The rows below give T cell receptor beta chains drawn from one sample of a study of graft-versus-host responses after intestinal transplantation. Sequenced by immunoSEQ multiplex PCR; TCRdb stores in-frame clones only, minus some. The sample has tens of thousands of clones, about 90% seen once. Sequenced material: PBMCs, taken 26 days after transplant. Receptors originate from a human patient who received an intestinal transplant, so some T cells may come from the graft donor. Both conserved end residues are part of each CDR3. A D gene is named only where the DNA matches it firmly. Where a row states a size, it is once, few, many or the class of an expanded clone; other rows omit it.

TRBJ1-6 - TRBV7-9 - CASSHGQWNSPLHF TGTGCCAGCAGCCACGGACAGTGGAATTCACCCCTCCACTTT
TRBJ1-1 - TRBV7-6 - CASSLQPGENTEAFF TGTGCCAGCAGCTTACAGCCAGGGGAGAACACTGAAGCTTTCTTT
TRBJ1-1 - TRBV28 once CASSRGMNTEAFF TGTGCCAGCAGTAGGGGGATGAACACTGAAGCTTTCTTT
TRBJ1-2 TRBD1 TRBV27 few CASSLRGVVGTGGRYGYTF TGTGCCAGCAGTTTAAGGGGGGTTGTTGGGACAGGGGGCCGCTATGGCTACACCTTC
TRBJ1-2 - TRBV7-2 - CASSLAGNYGYTF TGTGCCAGCAGCTTGGCAGGGAACTATGGCTACACCTTC
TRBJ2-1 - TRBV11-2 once CASSLGANEQFF TGTGCCAGCAGCTTAGGAGCCAATGAGCAGTTCTTC
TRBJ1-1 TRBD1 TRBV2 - CASSGSGQLNTEAFF TGTGCCAGCAGTGGATCGGGACAGCTAAACACTGAAGCTTTCTTT
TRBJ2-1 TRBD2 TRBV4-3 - CASSQEWGGSYNEQFF TGCGCCAGCAGCCAAGAATGGGGGGGATCATACAATGAGCAGTTCTTC
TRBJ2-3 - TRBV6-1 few CASSEGVADTQYF TGTGCCAGCAGTGAGGGAGTGGCAGATACGCAGTATTTT
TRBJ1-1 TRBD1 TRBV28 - CASSGQGAEAFF TGTGCCAGCAGTGGACAGGGGGCCGAAGCTTTCTTT
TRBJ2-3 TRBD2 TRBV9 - CASSEGRETDTQYF TGTGCCAGCAGCGAGGGGAGGGAGACAGATACGCAGTATTTT
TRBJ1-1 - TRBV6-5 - CASSYEMNTEAFF TGTGCCAGCAGTTACGAGATGAACACTGAAGCTTTCTTT
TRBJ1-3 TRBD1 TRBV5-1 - CASSIQLSGQASGNTIYF TGCGCCAGCAGCATCCAACTCTCGGGACAGGCCTCCGGAAACACCATATATTTT
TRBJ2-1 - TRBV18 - CASSPQLRTWGNNEQFF TGTGCCAGCTCACCACAGTTGCGGACCTGGGGCAACAATGAGCAGTTCTTC
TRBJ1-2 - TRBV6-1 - CASSDRFGQLYGYTF TGTGCCAGCAGTGATAGGTTCGGACAGCTCTATGGCTACACCTTC
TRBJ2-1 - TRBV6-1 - CASSESSGYNEQFF TGTGCCAGCAGTGAAAGTAGCGGTTACAATGAGCAGTTCTTC
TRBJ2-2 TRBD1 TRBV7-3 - CASSGTTGRTGELFF TGTGCCAGCAGCGGCACGACAGGGCGAACCGGGGAGCTGTTTTTT
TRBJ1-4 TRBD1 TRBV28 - CASSYRGVTEKLFF TGTGCCAGCAGTTACAGGGGTGTTACTGAAAAACTGTTTTTT
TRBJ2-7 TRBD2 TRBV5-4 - CASSFSTSATYEQYF TGTGCCAGCAGCTTTTCTACTAGCGCTACCTACGAGCAGTACTTC
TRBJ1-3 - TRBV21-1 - CASIAGGGHPWIRRNTIYF TGTGCCAGCATCGCTGGGGGGGGGCACCCCTGGATAAGGAGAAACACCATATATTTT
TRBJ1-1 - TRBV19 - CASSIWQNTEAFF TGTGCCAGTAGTATTTGGCAGAACACTGAAGCTTTCTTT
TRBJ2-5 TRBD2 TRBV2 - CASSSGAPETQYF TGTGCCAGCAGTAGCGGGGCACCGGAGACCCAGTACTTC
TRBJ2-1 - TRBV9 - CASSGPPDEQFF TGTGCCAGCAGCGGGCCACCAGATGAGCAGTTCTTC
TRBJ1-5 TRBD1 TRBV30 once CAWTPWGDRVGQPQHF TGTGCCTGGACCCCCTGGGGGGACAGGGTGGGACAGCCCCAGCATTTT
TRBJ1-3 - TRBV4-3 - CASSQDGGSGNTIYF TGCGCCAGCAGCCAAGACGGGGGCTCTGGAAACACCATATATTTT
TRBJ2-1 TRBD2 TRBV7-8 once CASSLEGGEASGIEQFF TGTGCCAGCAGCTTAGAAGGCGGTGAAGCTAGCGGGATAGAGCAGTTCTTC
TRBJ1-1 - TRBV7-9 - CASSFDNMNTEAFF TGTGCCAGCAGCTTCGACAACATGAACACTGAAGCTTTCTTT
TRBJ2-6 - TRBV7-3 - CASTYSGANVLTF TGTGCCAGCACCTATTCTGGGGCCAACGTCCTGACTTTC
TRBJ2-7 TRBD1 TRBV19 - CASSIGQGYEQYF TGTGCCAGTAGTATCGGACAGGGGTACGAGCAGTACTTC
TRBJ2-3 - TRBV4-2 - CASSPEVSGSSTDTQYF TGTGCCAGCAGCCCGGAAGTGAGCGGGTCTAGCACAGATACGCAGTATTTT
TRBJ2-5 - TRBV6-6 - CASSYRGETQYF TGTGCCAGCAGTTACAGGGGCGAGACCCAGTACTTC
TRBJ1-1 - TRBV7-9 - CASSLATGQPGTEAFF TGTGCCAGCAGCTTAGCTACGGGACAACCGGGCACTGAAGCTTTCTTT
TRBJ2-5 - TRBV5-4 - CASSLAPWQEETQYF TGTGCCAGCAGCTTGGCCCCCTGGCAGGAAGAGACCCAGTACTTC
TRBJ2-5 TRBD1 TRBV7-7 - CASRDRDWKTQYF TGTGCTAGCAGAGACAGGGATTGGAAGACCCAGTACTTC
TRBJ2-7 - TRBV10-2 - CASSLRRAFYEQYF TGCGCCAGCAGCCTCAGGCGCGCCTTCTACGAGCAGTACTTC
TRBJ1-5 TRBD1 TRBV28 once CASSSWTGGIGSGNQPQHF TGTGCCAGCAGTTCTTGGACAGGGGGCATTGGTAGTGGCAATCAGCCCCAGCATTTT
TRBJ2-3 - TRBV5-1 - CASSLGALADTQYF TGCGCCAGCAGCTTGGGGGCCCTGGCAGATACGCAGTATTTT
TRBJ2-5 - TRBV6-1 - CASSEHSNRVERETQYF TGTGCCAGCAGTGAGCACTCGAACAGGGTTGAAAGGGAGACCCAGTACTTC
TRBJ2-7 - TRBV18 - CASSPPSRGDEQYF TGTGCCAGCTCACCTCCCTCCAGGGGCGACGAGCAGTACTTC
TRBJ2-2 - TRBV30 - CAWNDWGDTGELFF TGTGCCTGGAATGACTGGGGCGACACCGGGGAGCTGTTTTTT
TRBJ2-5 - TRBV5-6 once CASSRRGQETQYF TGTGCCAGCAGTCGCCGCGGCCAAGAGACCCAGTACTTC
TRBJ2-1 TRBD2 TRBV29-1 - CSVEDPGGPVEQFF TGCAGCGTTGAAGATCCGGGAGGGCCTGTTGAGCAGTTCTTC
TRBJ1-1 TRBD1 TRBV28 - CASSLPGGLAFF TGTGCCAGCAGTTTACCAGGGGGCCTGGCTTTCTTT
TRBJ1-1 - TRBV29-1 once CSVVNPPGLGETEAFF TGCAGCGTTGTAAATCCCCCCGGCCTCGGGGAAACTGAAGCTTTCTTT
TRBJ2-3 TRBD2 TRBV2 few CASSRRGGGGTDTQYF TGTGCCAGCAGCCGAAGGGGCGGGGGAGGCACAGATACGCAGTATTTT
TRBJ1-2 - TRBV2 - CASSEARSGGAGYTF TGTGCCAGCAGTGAAGCGCGTAGTGGGGGGGCTGGCTACACCTTC
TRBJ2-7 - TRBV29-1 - CSVEEPDTPHTGLYF TGCAGCGTTGAAGAACCCGATACACCCCACACTGGGCTTTACTTC
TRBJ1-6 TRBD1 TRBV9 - CASSVGRTGNSPLHF TGTGCCAGCAGCGTAGGGAGGACAGGGAATTCACCCCTCCACTTT
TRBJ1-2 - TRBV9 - CASAVGGANYGYTF TGTGCCAGCGCGGTGGGGGGAGCTAACTATGGCTACACCTTC
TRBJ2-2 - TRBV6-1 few CASRTGETGELFF TGTGCCAGCAGAACCGGGGAGACCGGGGAGCTGTTTTTT
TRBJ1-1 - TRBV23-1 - CASSQSAVNTEAFF TGCGCCAGCAGTCAATCAGCGGTGAACACTGAAGCTTTCTTT
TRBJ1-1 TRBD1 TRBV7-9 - CASSSMDRGPVEAFF TGTGCCAGCAGCTCAATGGACAGGGGGCCGGTTGAAGCTTTCTTT
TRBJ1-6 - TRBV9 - CASSPTRGQGNSPLHF TGTGCCAGCAGCCCTACCCGGGGTCAAGGGAATTCACCCCTCCACTTT
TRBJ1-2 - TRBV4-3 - CASTIKTGANYGYTF TGCGCCAGCACCATCAAGACAGGCGCGAACTATGGCTACACCTTC